This record concerns one T cell receptor (beta chain) sequence. Its antigen is not known. Unique molecular identifiers were attached to individual cDNA molecules. TCRdb processed the 5' RACE reads anew with MiXCR; each CDR3 protein has one entry. The table has roughly 81,000 distinct CDR3 sequences, around 10% seen once; the top ten hold over 2%. This sample is drawn from a study of early T cells in non-severe SARS-CoV-2 infection. Study-wide background: Chains from this unsorted whole-blood bulk RNA could not be paired.

The study, taken as a whole, reports: Anti-spike CD8 responses were favored by VDJdb matching, which missed private and CD4 specificities.

V lost 5 bases, J lost 8 bases, and 12 bases lay in between. Germline CDR1 and CDR2: SGHVS and FQNEAQ. The CDR3 runs 13 residues. Sequenced sample: whole blood. The rearrangement links TRBV7-8 to TRBJ1-4, with unresolved D. The receptor was derived from an adult who was a healthcare worker with PCR-confirmed SARS-CoV-2 infection or an uninfected control (not recorded which). In nucleotides, the CDR3 is TGTGCCAGCAGCACTGGCCCTATCGAAAAACTGTTTTTT. Amino acids: CASSTGPIEKLFF.